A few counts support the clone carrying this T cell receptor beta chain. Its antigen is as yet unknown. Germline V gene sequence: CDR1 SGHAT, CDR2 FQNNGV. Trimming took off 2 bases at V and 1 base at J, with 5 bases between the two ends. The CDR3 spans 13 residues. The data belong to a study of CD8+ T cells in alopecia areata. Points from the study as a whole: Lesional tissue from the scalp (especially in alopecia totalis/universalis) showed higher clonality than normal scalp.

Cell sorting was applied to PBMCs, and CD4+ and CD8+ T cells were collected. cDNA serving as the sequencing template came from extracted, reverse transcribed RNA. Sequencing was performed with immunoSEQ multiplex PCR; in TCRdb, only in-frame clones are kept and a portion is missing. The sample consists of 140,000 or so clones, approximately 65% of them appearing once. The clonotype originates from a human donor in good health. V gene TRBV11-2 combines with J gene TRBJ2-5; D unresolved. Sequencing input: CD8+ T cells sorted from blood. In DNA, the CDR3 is TGTGCCAGCAGCTTATACAGCCAAGAGACCCAGTACTTC. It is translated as CASSLYSQETQYF. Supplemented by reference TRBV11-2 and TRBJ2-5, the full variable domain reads EAGVAQSPRYKIIEKRQSVAFWCNPISGHATLYWYQQILGQGPKLLIQFQNNGVVDDSQLPKDRFSAERLKGVDSTLKIQPAKLEDSAVYLCASSLYSQETQYFGPGTRLLVL.